A single sample gave rise to the 16 T cell receptor beta chains below, sequenced in a study of T cells in Graves' hyperthyroidism and ophthalmopathy. RNA transcripts served as the template for amplifying TCR beta CDR3 regions. HTBI primers were employed in a first-round RT-PCR of the TCR CDR3. TCRdb called the multiplex PCR reads again in MiXCR, with one record for every CDR3 protein. The table has roughly 710,000 distinct CDR3 sequences, roughly a third seen once. The sequencing input was blood. These receptors all stem from a woman in her thirties or forties with Graves' hyperthyroidism.

This clonotype showed up many times. The rearrangement joins TRBV2 to TRBJ2-7, with 9 bases that match TRBD2. Germline-derived CDR1 and CDR2 are SNHLY and FYNNEI. The CDR3 is 14 amino acids. V was clipped by 7 bases and J by 3 bases; unmatched bases: 7. The CDR3 region is CASKRSGGIYEQYF. The CDR3 DNA reads TGTGCCAGCAAACGGAGCGGGGGGATCTACGAGCAGTACTTC.

The table lists this clonotype with many counts. The V call is TRBV7-6, the J call TRBJ1-3; unclear D gene. CDR1 is SGHVS and CDR2 is FNYEAQ in the germline V gene. V lost 5 bases and J 0 bases, leaving 11 bases between the germline ends. The CDR3 runs 15 residues. CDR3 sequence reads: CASSRHLSSGNTIYF. The CDR3 region has the DNA TGTGCCAGCAGCCGGCATTTGAGCTCTGGAAACACCATATATTTT. Based on the CDR3 plus reference TRBV7-6 and TRBJ1-3, the full variable domain is GAGVSQSPRYKVTKRGQDVALRCDPISGHVSLYWYRQALGQGPEFLTYFNYEAQQDKSGLPNDRFSAERPEGSISTLTIQRTEQRDSAMYRCASSRHLSSGNTIYFGEGSWLTVV.

This clonotype was seen at least ten times. The V call is TRBV15, the J call TRBJ1-5; D might be TRBD1 (6 bases). V was cut by 0 bases and J by 11 bases, with 17 bases left in between. The CDR3 is made up of 15 amino acids. The germline V gene encodes CDR1 LNHNV and CDR2 YYDKDF (reference sequence). DNA of the CDR3: TGTGCCACCAGCAGAGATAGGACAGCCTCGGGAGCCCAGCATTTT. Translation gives CATSRDRTASGAQHF.

The chain is built from TRBV7-2 and TRBJ1-6; unclear D gene. The V end was cut by 6 bases, the J end by 0 bases, with 6 bases between. The CDR3 is 14 amino acids. Germline values: CDR1 SGHTA, CDR2 FQGNSA. The CDR3 DNA is TGTGCCAGCAGTTCTAACTCCTATAATTCACCCCTCCACTTT. Translated, it gives CASSSNSYNSPLHF. The full variable domain, rest sourced from reference TRBV7-2 and TRBJ1-6, is GAGVSQSPSNKVTEKGKDVELRCDPISGHTALYWYRQSLGQGLEFLIYFQGNSAPDKSGLPSDRFSAERTGGSVSTLTIQRTQQEDSAVYLCASSSNSYNSPLHFGNGTRLTVT.

V gene TRBV18 combines with J gene TRBJ2-5; 9 bases are a match to TRBD1. Per germline, CDR1 KGHSH and CDR2 LQKENI. There are 15 residues in the CDR3. The V gene end was trimmed by 6 bases and the J gene end by 4 bases; junction bases not matched to a gene: 9. The DNA for the CDR3 is TGTGCCAGCTCCCCCGAACAGGGGGCCGGAGAGACCCAGTACTTC. Protein: CASSPEQGAGETQYF.

In this sample, this clonotype turned up many times. The chain recombines TRBV6-5 with TRBJ1-1; D is uncertain. V lost 8 bases and J lost 9, with 16 bases in between. Germline CDR1 is MNHEY and CDR2 is SVGAGI. The CDR3 totals 12 residues. Here the CDR3 reads CASLSRGVQAFF. The CDR3 DNA is TGTGCCAGCTTATCCCGCGGGGTCCAAGCTTTCTTT.

This chain joins TRBV12-5 and TRBJ2-7; 9 bases are shared with TRBD2. The V gene's germline CDR1 is LGHNT and CDR2 FRNRAP. CDR3 length equals 15 residues. J was trimmed by 2 bases and V by 1 base; bases with no gene match: 3. Here the CDR3 DNA reads TGTGCTAGTGGTTTGGATGGACTAGCGACCTACGAGCAGTACTTC. Encoded protein: CASGLDGLATYEQYF.

In this sample, this clonotype turned up a few times. The CDR3 region is CASSFLRSEAFF. The CDR3, as DNA: TGTGCCAGCAGCTTCCTGAGATCTGAAGCTTTCTTT. The V gene is TRBV5-4, the J gene TRBJ1-1, with D uncertain. This CDR3 contains 12 residues. Per germline, CDR1 SGHNT and CDR2 YYREEE (reference sequence). With 2 bases removed from V and 6 bases from J, the gap between germline ends came to 8 bases.

This clonotype was observed a handful of times. This sequence joins TRBV5-5 and TRBJ1-2; 9 bases are shared with TRBD1. The CDR3 runs to 13 residues. The germline CDR1 and CDR2 sequences are SGHKS and YYEKEE (reference sequence). V lost 5 bases to trimming and J lost 8 bases; unmatched junction nucleotides: 7. DNA for the CDR3: TGTGCCAGCAGAATACAGGGGGCTGACGGCTACACCTTC. It codes for CASRIQGADGYTF.

The table lists this clonotype with many counts. The chain couples TRBV7-9 to TRBJ1-1, with 9 bases that match TRBD1. Trimming took 5 bases from V and 6 from J; bases not matched to a gene: 7. This CDR3 has 14 amino acids. The germline gives CDR1 SEHNR, CDR2 FQNEAQ (reference sequence). CDR3 sequence: CASSPGQGSAEAFF. In DNA form, the CDR3 reads TGTGCCAGCAGCCCAGGACAGGGGAGCGCTGAAGCTTTCTTT.

The chain joins TRBV6-6 to TRBJ2-2; the match to TRBD1 covers 8 bases. Germline assignment: CDR1 MNHNY and CDR2 SVGAGI (reference sequence). The CDR3 extends over 15 amino acids. V was clipped by 5 bases and J by 4 bases; unmatched bases: 6. Here the CDR3 DNA reads TGTGCCAGCAGTGCACCGGGACAGGTCACCGGGGAGCTGTTTTTT. Its protein is CASSAPGQVTGELFF.

The sample holds a few counts of this clonotype. The V gene is TRBV19, the J gene TRBJ2-2; no clear D gene. The germline gives CDR1 LNHDA, CDR2 SQIVND (reference sequence). V lost 3 bases to trimming and J lost 0 bases, with 8 bases between them. The CDR3 spans 15 residues. CDR3 DNA: TGTGCCAGTAGTATTATGAGTGCGAACACCGGGGAGCTGTTTTTT. This translates into CASSIMSANTGELFF.

V is TRBV19 and J is TRBJ1-2, with a weak D call TRBD1 (5 bases). Between the trimmed V and J ends, which lost 2 bases and 7 bases, there was a span of 11 bases. The CDR3 spans 13 residues. Germline CDR1 reads LNHDA; CDR2 reads SQIVND (reference sequence). The CDR3 is CASSIWGSSGYTF. The CDR3 DNA reads as TGTGCCAGTAGTATATGGGGCAGTTCTGGCTACACCTTC.

This clonotype was found a few times. V is TRBV6-6 and J is TRBJ1-5, with TRBD1 as a possible D gene (6 bases). The CDR3 spans 13 residues. Germline V gene data show CDR1 as MNHNY and CDR2 as SVGAGI (reference sequence). Trimming removed 11 bases at V and 3 bases at J, with 14 bases between. The CDR3 region is CAGSGDINQPQHF. The CDR3 bases are TGTGCCGGCTCGGGGGACATCAATCAGCCCCAGCATTTT.

The genes are TRBV7-9 and TRBJ2-5; TRBD1 agrees at 7 bases. Germline CDR1 SEHNR, CDR2 FQNEAQ (reference sequence). The CDR3 has 13 amino acids. The trim removed 6 bases at V and 3 bases at J, leaving 4 bases unmatched. This CDR3 is CASRSDREETQYF. CDR3 DNA: TGTGCCAGCAGATCCGACAGGGAAGAGACCCAGTACTTC.

This clonotype was seen repeatedly, ten times or more. J is TRBJ2-7 and V is TRBV7-9; D is perhaps TRBD1 (5 bases). This CDR3 region has 12 residues. Germline loops: CDR1 SEHNR, CDR2 FQNEAQ (reference sequence). V was pared by 5 bases and J by 6 bases, with 11 bases between. The CDR3 loop reads CASSHRGPEQYF. In nucleotides, the CDR3 is TGTGCCAGCAGCCATAGGGGTCCCGAGCAGTACTTC.